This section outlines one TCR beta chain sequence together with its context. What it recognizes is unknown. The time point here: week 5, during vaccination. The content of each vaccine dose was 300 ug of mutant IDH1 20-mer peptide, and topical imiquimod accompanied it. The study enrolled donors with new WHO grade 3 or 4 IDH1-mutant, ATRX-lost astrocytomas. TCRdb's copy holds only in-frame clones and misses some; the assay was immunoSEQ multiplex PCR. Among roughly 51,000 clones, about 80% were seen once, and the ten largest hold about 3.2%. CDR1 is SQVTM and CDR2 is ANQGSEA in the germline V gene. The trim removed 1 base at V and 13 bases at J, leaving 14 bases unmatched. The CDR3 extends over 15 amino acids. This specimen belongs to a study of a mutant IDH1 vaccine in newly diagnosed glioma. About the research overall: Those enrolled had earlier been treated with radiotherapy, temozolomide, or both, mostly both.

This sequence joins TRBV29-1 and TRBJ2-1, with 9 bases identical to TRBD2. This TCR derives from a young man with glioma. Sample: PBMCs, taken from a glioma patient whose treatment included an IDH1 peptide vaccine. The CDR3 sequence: CSVEGAETSGDPQFF. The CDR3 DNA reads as TGCAGCGTTGAAGGAGCGGAGACTAGCGGTGACCCCCAGTTCTTC.